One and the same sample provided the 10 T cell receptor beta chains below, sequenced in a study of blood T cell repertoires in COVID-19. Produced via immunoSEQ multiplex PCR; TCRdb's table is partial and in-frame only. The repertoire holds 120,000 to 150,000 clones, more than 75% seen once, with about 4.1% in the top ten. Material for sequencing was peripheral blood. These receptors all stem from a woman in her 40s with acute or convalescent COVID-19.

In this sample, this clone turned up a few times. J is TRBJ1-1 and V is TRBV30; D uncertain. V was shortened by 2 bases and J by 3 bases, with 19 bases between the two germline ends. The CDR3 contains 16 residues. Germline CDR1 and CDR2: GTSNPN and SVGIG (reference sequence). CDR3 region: CAWSLLSVGLYTEAFF. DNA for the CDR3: TGTGCCTGGAGTCTCCTTAGCGTTGGGTTATACACTGAAGCTTTCTTT.

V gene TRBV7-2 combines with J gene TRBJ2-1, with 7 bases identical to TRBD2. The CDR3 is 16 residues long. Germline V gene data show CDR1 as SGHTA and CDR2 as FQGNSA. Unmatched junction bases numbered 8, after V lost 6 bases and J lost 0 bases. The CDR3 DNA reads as TGTGCCAGCAGAACCCCGGGACTACGCTCCTACAATGAGCAGTTCTTC. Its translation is CASRTPGLRSYNEQFF.

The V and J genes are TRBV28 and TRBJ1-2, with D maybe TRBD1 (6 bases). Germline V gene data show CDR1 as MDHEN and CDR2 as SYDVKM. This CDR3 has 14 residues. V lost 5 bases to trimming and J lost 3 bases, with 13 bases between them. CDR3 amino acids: CASSTTGTYYGYTF. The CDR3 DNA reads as TGTGCCAGCAGTACTACAGGGACCTACTATGGCTACACCTTC.

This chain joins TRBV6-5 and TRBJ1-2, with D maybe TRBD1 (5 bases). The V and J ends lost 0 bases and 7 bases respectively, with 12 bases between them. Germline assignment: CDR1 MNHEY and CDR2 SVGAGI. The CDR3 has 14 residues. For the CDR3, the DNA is TGTGCCAGCAGTTACTCTTCAAGGGGATCTGGCTACACCTTC. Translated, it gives CASSYSSRGSGYTF.

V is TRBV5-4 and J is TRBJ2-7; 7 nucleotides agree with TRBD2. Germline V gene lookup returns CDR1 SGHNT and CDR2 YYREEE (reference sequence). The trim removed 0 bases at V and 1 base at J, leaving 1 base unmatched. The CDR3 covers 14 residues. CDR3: CASSLASGSYEQYF. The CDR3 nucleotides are TGTGCCAGCAGCTTGGCTAGCGGATCCTACGAGCAGTACTTC. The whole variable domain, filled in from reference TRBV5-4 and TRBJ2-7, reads ETGVTQSPTHLIKTRGQQVTLRCSSQSGHNTVSWYQQALGQGPQFIFQYYREEENGRGNFPPRFSGLQFPNYSSELNVNALELDDSALYLCASSLASGSYEQYFGPGTRLTVT.

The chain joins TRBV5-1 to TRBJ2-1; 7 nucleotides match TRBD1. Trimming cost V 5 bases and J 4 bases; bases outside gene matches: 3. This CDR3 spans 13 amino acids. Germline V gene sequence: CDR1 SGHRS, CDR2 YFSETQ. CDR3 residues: CASRDRIYNEQFF. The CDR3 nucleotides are TGCGCCAGCAGGGACAGGATTTACAATGAGCAGTTCTTC.

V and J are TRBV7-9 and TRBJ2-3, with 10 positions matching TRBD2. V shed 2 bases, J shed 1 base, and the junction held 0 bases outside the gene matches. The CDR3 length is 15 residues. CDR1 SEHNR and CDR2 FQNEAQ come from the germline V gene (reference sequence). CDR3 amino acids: CASSLTSGGTDTQYF. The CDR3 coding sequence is TGTGCCAGCAGCTTAACTAGCGGGGGCACAGATACGCAGTATTTT. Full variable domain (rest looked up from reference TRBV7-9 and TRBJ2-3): DTGVSQNPRHKITKRGQNVTFRCDPISEHNRLYWYRQTLGQGPEFLTYFQNEAQLEKSRLLSDRFSAERPKGSFSTLEIQRTEQGDSAMYLCASSLTSGGTDTQYFGPGTRLTVL.

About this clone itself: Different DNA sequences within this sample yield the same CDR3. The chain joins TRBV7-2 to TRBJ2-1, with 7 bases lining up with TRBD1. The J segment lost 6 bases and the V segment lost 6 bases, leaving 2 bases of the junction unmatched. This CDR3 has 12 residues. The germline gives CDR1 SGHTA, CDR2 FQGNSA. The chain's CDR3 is CASRRQGNEQFF. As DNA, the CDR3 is TGTGCCAGCAGACGACAGGGCAATGAGCAGTTCTTC.

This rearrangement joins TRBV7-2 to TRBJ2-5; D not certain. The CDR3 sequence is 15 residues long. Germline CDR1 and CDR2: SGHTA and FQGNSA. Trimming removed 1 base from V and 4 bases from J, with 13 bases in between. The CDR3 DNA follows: TGTGCCAGCAGCTTAGGGCTAGTTTTCTCAGAGACCCAGTACTTC. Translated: CASSLGLVFSETQYF.

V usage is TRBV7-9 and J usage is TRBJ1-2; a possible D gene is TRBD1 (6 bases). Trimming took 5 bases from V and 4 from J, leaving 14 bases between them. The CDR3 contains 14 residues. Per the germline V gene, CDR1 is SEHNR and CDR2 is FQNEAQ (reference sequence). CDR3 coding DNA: TGTGCCAGCAGCCAAGTCCAGGGGATCTATGGCTACACCTTC. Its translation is CASSQVQGIYGYTF.